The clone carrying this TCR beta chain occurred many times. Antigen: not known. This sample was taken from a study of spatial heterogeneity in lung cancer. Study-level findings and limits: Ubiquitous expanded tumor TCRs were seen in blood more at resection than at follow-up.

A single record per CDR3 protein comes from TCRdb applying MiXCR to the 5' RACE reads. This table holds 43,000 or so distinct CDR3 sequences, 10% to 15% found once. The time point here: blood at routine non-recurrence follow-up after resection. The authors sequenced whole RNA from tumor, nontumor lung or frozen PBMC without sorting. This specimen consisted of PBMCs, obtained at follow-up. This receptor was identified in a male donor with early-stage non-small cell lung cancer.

The CDR3 sequence: CSTTGQYYGYTF. In nucleotides, the CDR3 is TGCAGCACCACGGGACAGTACTATGGCTACACCTTC. J is TRBJ1-2 and V is TRBV29-1; TRBD1 matches 7 bases. CDR3 size: 12 residues. From germline, CDR1 is SQVTM and CDR2 ANQGSEA. V was pared by 8 bases and J by 3 bases, with 6 bases of the junction left unmatched. The full variable domain, its missing parts supplied by reference TRBV29-1 and TRBJ1-2, is SAVISQKPSRDICQRGTSLTIQCQVDSQVTMMFWYRQQPGQSLTLIATANQGSEATYESGFVIDKFPISRPNLTFSTLTVSNMSPEDSSIYLCSTTGQYYGYTFGSGTRLTVV.